The sequence of this TCR beta chain was determined in a study of shared clonotypes between healthy human individuals. Across the whole study: A couple of women and a few men aged 18 to 49 made up the donors.

CD45RO-negative, CCR7-selected cells formed the naive CD8 fraction, which excluded terminally differentiated effector memory CD45RA+ cells. This table comes from immunoSEQ multiplex PCR, and its TCRdb copy is limited to in-frame clones, with some not included. The table has around 1,900,000 clones, about 93% seen once. Regarding the study as a whole: Sequencing depth was predicted to influence how clonotypes are shared among donors. Compared with clonotypes that all four donors shared, non-shared clonotypes had lower generation probabilities.

This clone was found a few times. What it binds is unknown. V was clipped by 5 bases and J by 3 bases; unmatched bases: 7. The CDR3 runs 15 residues. CDR1 is MNHEY and CDR2 is SMNVEV in the germline V gene (reference sequence). The J gene is TRBJ1-5, the V gene TRBV27, with 7 nucleotides matching TRBD1. The clonotype was recovered from a man aged 18 to 29 in good health. Some clones in this sample may be carry-over from other donors' samples. The sample was naive CD8+ T cells from PBMCs. The CDR3 loop is CASSPGTAHNQPQHF. For the CDR3, the DNA is TGTGCCAGCAGTCCCGGGACAGCGCACAATCAGCCCCAGCATTTT.